The 21 T cell receptor beta chains below were found in one sample sequenced in a study of blood T cell repertoires in COVID-19. Libraries were prepared by immunoSEQ multiplex PCR; TCRdb keeps only in-frame clonotypes and omits some of them. The sample lists 250,000 to 350,000 clones; approximately 90% were seen once. The sample was peripheral blood. These receptors were collected from a man aged 30-40 years with acute or convalescent COVID-19.

This clone was seen more than once but under ten times. The chain links TRBV23-1 to TRBJ1-2; 8 bases are shared with TRBD1. TRBV23-1 is identified as an open reading frame with a role that is uncertain. V lost 2 bases to trimming and J lost 6 bases; unmatched junction nucleotides: 8. CDR3 length: 15 residues. Here the CDR3 reads CASSQRKTGAHGYTF. CDR3 in DNA: TGCGCCAGCAGTCAACGAAAGACAGGGGCCCATGGCTACACCTTC.

The chain uses TRBV5-1 and TRBJ2-5; no clear D gene. CDR1 and CDR2 (germline): SGHRS, YFSETQ. This CDR3 has 11 amino acids. The ends were cut back, 1 base at V and 5 bases at J, with 3 bases in the middle. CDR3 sequence reads: CASSLSETQYF. The DNA of the CDR3 is TGCGCCAGCAGCTTGTCGGAGACCCAGTACTTC.

This chain links TRBV7-3 with TRBJ2-3, with a possible D match to TRBD1 (5 bases). This CDR3 is 15 amino acids long. Between the trimmed V and J ends, which lost 5 bases and 2 bases, there was a span of 14 bases. Germline V gene data show CDR1 as SGHTA and CDR2 as FQGTGA. The CDR3 here is CASSPSGHNTDTQYF. The DNA for the CDR3 is TGTGCCAGCAGCCCCTCAGGACATAACACAGATACGCAGTATTTT.

The J gene is TRBJ1-5, the V gene TRBV28, with D hard to call. The CDR3 runs 15 residues. CDR1 MDHEN and CDR2 SYDVKM come from the germline V gene. Between the trimmed V and J ends, which lost 5 bases and 0 bases, there was a span of 11 bases. CDR3 loop: CASSIGVLSNQPQHF. CDR3 DNA: TGTGCCAGCAGTATAGGAGTCCTTAGCAATCAGCCCCAGCATTTT.

Turning to this clone: The germline gene is not matched at one end of the junction; a read error may be the cause. The chain combines TRBV12-3 or TRBV12-4 with TRBJ1-2, with 8 bases aligning to TRBD1. This CDR3 region has 12 residues. The CDR3 loop is CASSPPTGGIAF. CDR3 coding DNA: TGTGCCAGCAGCCCCCCCACAGGGGGGATTGCCTTC.

This chain connects TRBV13 to TRBJ1-4; unclear D gene. The CDR3 is made up of 15 amino acids. Per the germline V gene, CDR1 is PRHDT and CDR2 is FYEKMQ (reference sequence). Trimming stripped 5 bases from V and 1 base from J, with 11 bases between. This CDR3 reads CASSRRVKTNEKLFF. The CDR3 bases are TGTGCCAGCAGCCGTAGAGTGAAAACTAATGAAAAACTGTTTTTT.

This chain links TRBV29-1 with TRBJ2-1, with D maybe TRBD1 (5 bases). The length of the CDR3 is 14 residues. With 1 base removed from V and 0 bases from J, the gap between germline ends came to 7 bases. Germline lookup yields CDR1 SQVTM and CDR2 ANQGSEA. This CDR3 is CSVEGQSSYNEQFF. The CDR3 DNA sequence: TGCAGCGTTGAAGGACAGAGCTCCTACAATGAGCAGTTCTTC.

This clone was detected once. Other DNA sequences in this sample translate to the same CDR3. This chain links TRBV18 with TRBJ2-5; D might be TRBD1 (5 bases). Trimming removed 2 bases at V and 2 bases at J, with 6 bases between. This CDR3 has 13 amino acids. Germline CDR1 reads KGHSH; CDR2 reads LQKENI. The CDR3: CASSPDRQETQYF. The DNA of the CDR3 is TGTGCCAGCTCACCAGACAGACAAGAGACCCAGTACTTC.

The genes are TRBV13 and TRBJ2-7; D call uncertain. The germline V and J ends were trimmed by 6 bases and 4 bases, with 10 bases remaining between them. CDR1 and CDR2 (germline): PRHDT, FYEKMQ (reference sequence). The CDR3 is 12 amino acids. CDR3 sequence reads: CASSLTSYEQYF. CDR3 nucleotides: TGTGCCAGCAGTCTAACGTCTTACGAGCAGTACTTC.

The chain links TRBV12-3 or TRBV12-4 to TRBJ1-1, with D unresolved. Trimming shortened V by 5 bases and J by 3 bases, and 10 bases separated the two germline ends. The CDR3 has 13 residues. This chain's CDR3 is CASSPRRDTEAFF. For the CDR3, the DNA is TGTGCCAGCAGTCCCAGGAGGGACACTGAAGCTTTCTTT.

DNA of the CDR3: TGTGCCACCAGTGATTTCCCCGTTAGCTATGGCTACACCTTC. Translation: CATSDFPVSYGYTF. This chain uses TRBV24-1 with TRBJ1-2; D unclear. The CDR3 runs 14 residues. Germline CDR1 KGHDR, CDR2 SFDVKD. The V gene lost 1 base and the J gene lost 4 bases, with 9 bases spanning the gap.

The rearrangement links TRBV19 to TRBJ2-1; D ambiguous. Germline CDR1 LNHDA, CDR2 SQIVND (reference sequence). The CDR3 runs to 12 residues. V was clipped by 1 base and J by 8 bases, with 6 bases between them. CDR3 sequence reads: CASSIVPYEQFF. DNA for the CDR3: TGTGCCAGTAGTATAGTCCCATATGAGCAGTTCTTC.

The chain links TRBV13 to TRBJ1-1; 7 bases map to TRBD1. V lost 5 bases and J lost 1; bases outside the gene matches: 13. The germline V gene encodes CDR1 PRHDT and CDR2 FYEKMQ (reference sequence). The CDR3 length is 17 residues. CDR3 in amino acids: CASSPIRGQGANTEAFF. The CDR3 DNA reads as TGTGCCAGCAGCCCGATTAGGGGGCAGGGTGCGAACACTGAAGCTTTCTTT.

This chain links TRBV5-1 with TRBJ2-5, with TRBD2 matching over 8 bases. This CDR3 has 16 residues. Germline CDR1 SGHRS, CDR2 YFSETQ. Trimming removed 0 bases from V and 2 bases from J; junction bases left unmatched: 6. This chain's CDR3 is CASSLGPAGEQETQYF. DNA for the CDR3: TGCGCCAGCAGCTTGGGGCCAGCGGGGGAACAAGAGACCCAGTACTTC. Full variable domain (rest looked up from reference TRBV5-1 and TRBJ2-5): KAGVTQTPRYLIKTRGQQVTLSCSPISGHRSVSWYQQTPGQGLQFLFEYFSETQRNKGNFPGRFSGRQFSNSRSEMNVSTLELGDSALYLCASSLGPAGEQETQYFGPGTRLLVL.

The rearrangement uses TRBV6-4 and TRBJ2-1; 8 bases align to TRBD1. CDR1 MRHNA and CDR2 SNTAGT come from the germline V gene. The V segment lost 3 bases and the J segment 8 bases; nucleotides outside the gene matches: 18. The CDR3 is 18 residues long. The CDR3, as DNA: TGTGCCAGCAGTGATGGAGGGGTCGGGACAGGCCAACGTTATGAGCAGTTCTTC. It translates to CASSDGGVGTGQRYEQFF.

This clone has only one observation. The chain couples TRBV30 to TRBJ2-3; the D is unclear. The CDR3 covers 14 residues. CDR1 and CDR2 from the germline V gene are GTSNPN and SVGIG (reference sequence). V shed 0 bases and J shed 0 bases, with 7 bases lying between them. The CDR3 sequence is CAWSVLSSTDTQYF. The CDR3 DNA reads TGTGCCTGGAGTGTACTTAGTAGCACAGATACGCAGTATTTT.

CDR3 coding DNA: TGTGCCAGCAGCTTAGTTTATGTGGATACGCAGTATTTT. The encoded protein is CASSLVYVDTQYF. This chain joins TRBV7-8 and TRBJ2-3, with D hard to call. Looked up from germline, CDR1 is SGHVS and CDR2 is FQNEAQ. V gave up 1 base and J gave up 6 bases, with 8 bases separating them. The CDR3 has 13 amino acids.

This clone is a singleton in its sample. This chain connects TRBV12-3 or TRBV12-4 to TRBJ2-5; D perhaps matches TRBD1 (6 bases). This CDR3 is 13 amino acids long. Trimming stripped 7 bases from V and 9 bases from J, with 18 bases between. CDR3 in DNA: TGTGCCAGCACCACTGACAGGAGAGACGCCCAGTACTTC. Protein sequence: CASTTDRRDAQYF.

The chain carries TRBV6-5 and TRBJ1-2; a weak D match, TRBD1 (5 bases). This CDR3 spans 13 amino acids. V lost 6 bases and J 1 base, leaving 9 bases between the germline ends. CDR1 MNHEY and CDR2 SVGAGI come from the germline V gene. This CDR3 reads CASRAGHNYGYTF. The CDR3 coding sequence is TGTGCCAGCAGAGCAGGGCATAACTATGGCTACACCTTC.

Of note for this clone: The junction does not match germline at one end; this may be a read error. The rearrangement joins TRBV12-3 or TRBV12-4 to TRBJ1-1; 7 bases align to TRBD1. The length of the CDR3 is 11 residues. The CDR3 is CASSELKGQTF. In DNA form, the CDR3 reads TGTGCCAGCAGCGAGCTAAAGGGACAGACGTTT.

In its sample, this clone was seen once. The gene calls are TRBV6-6 and TRBJ1-5; TRBD1 agrees at 10 bases. Trimming at V came to 6 bases and at J to 7 bases, leaving 9 bases not matched to a gene. The CDR3 contains 15 residues. Germline CDR1 MNHNY, CDR2 SVGAGI (reference sequence). DNA for the CDR3: TGTGCCAGCAGACCGGGGACAGGGGATGGACAGCCCCAGCATTTT. Its protein is CASRPGTGDGQPQHF.